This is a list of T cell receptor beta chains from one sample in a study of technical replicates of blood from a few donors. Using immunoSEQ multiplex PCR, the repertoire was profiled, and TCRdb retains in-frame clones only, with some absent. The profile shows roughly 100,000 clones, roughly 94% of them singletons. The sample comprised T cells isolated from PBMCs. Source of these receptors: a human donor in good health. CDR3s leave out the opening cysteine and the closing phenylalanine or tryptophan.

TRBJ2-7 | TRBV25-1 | ASSSGGRLYEQY
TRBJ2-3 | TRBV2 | ASRQRVYTDTQY
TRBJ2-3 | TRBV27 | ASSGSGPGADTQY
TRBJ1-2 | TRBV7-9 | ASSLATGEHGGYT
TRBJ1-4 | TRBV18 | ASSPTNSGATNEKLF
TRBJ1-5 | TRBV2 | ASGYRDSHQPQH
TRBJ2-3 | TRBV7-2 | ASSLRGEDTQY
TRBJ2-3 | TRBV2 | ASRPLAGISTDTQY
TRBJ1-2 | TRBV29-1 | SVDYGTGLGYT
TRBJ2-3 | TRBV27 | ASGSGTTVTDTQY
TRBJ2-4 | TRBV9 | ASSATENIQY
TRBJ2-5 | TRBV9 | ASSLPLGGTETQY
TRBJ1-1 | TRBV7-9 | ASSLGGLEAF
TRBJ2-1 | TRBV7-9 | ASSSQGSREQF
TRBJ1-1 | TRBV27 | ASSPAGGVNEAF
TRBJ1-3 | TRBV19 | ASNRQFGNTIY
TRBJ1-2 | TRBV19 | ASSILSGQDGYT
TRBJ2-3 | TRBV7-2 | ASSPIAVTDTQY
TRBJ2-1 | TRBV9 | ASSVNPSGRVNEQF
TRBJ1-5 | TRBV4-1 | ASSQEPRRTGGYNQPQH
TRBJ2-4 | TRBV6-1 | ASSEGGRWQNIQY
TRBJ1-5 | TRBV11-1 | ASSLRGQGDQPQH
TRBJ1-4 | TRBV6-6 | ASSYWAGNEKLF
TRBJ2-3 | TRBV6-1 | ASSELQPNTQY
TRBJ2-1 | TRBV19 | ASSIGGGPEQF
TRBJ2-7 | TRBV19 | ASSPGQGRGEQY
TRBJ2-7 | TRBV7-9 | ASSVAGTLYEQY
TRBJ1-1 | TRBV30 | AWRKQGHTEAF
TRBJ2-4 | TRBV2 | ASSEGAEGAGNIQY
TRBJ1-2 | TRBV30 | AWSYLTGVDYT
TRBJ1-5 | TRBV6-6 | ASSYWPSNQPQH
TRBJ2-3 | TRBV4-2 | ASSQEASSSTDTQY
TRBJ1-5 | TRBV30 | ALGGDQPQH
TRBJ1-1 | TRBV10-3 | AISDADRGVMAF
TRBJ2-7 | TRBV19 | ASSTGGLPYEQY
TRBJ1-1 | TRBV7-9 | ASSPERTGKTEAF
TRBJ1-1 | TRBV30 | AWTGVREAF
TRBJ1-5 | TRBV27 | ASSTGGVEPQH
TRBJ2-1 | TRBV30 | AWGLAEQF
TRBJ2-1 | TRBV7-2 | ASTAGAVGEQF
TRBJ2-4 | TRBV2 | ASSERLAGAAVAKNIQY
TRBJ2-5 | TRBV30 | AWSVLRETQY